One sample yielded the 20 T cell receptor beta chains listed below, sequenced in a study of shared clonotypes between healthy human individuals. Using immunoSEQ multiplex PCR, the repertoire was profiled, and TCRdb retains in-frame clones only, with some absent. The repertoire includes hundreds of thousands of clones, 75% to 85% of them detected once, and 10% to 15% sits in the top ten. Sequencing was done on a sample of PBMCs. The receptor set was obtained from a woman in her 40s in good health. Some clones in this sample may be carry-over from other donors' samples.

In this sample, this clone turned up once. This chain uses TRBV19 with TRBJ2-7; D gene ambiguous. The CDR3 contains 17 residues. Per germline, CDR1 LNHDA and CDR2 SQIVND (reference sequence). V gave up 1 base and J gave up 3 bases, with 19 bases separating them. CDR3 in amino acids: CASSIGTGRGLYYEQYF. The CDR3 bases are TGTGCCAGTAGTATAGGTACTGGTAGAGGTCTATACTACGAGCAGTACTTC. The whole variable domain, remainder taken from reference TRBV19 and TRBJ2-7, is DGGITQSPKYLFRKEGQNVTLSCEQNLNHDAMYWYRQDPGQGLRLIYYSQIVNDFQKGDIAEGYSVSREKKESFPLTVTSAQKNPTAFYLCASSIGTGRGLYYEQYFGPGTRLTVT.

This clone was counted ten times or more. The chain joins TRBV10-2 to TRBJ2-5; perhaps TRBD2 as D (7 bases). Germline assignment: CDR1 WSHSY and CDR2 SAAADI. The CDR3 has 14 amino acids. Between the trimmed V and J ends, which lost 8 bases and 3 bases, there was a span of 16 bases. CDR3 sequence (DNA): TGCGCCAGCTCGAGGCGGGGGCTTGAAGAGACCCAGTACTTC. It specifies CASSRRGLEETQYF.

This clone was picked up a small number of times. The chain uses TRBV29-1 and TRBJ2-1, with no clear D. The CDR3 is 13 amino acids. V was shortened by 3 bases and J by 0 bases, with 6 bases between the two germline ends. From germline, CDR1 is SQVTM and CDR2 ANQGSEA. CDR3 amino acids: CSVEKDSYNEQFF. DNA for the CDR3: TGCAGCGTTGAGAAGGACTCCTACAATGAGCAGTTCTTC.

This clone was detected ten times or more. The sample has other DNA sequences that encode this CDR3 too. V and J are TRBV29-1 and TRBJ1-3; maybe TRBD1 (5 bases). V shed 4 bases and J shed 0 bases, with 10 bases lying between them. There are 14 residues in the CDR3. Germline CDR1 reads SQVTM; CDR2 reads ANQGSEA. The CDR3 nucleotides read TGCAGCGTTGCCGGGACCGGCTCTGGAAACACCATATATTTT. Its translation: CSVAGTGSGNTIYF.

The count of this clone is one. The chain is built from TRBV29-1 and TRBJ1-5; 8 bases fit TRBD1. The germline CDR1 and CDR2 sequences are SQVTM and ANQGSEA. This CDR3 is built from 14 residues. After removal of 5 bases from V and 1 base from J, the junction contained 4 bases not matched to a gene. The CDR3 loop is CSVSTGGSNQPQHF. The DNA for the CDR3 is TGCAGCGTTTCTACAGGGGGGAGCAATCAGCCCCAGCATTTT. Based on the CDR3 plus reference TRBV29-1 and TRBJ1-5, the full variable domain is SAVISQKPSRDICQRGTSLTIQCQVDSQVTMMFWYRQQPGQSLTLIATANQGSEATYESGFVIDKFPISRPNLTFSTLTVSNMSPEDSSIYLCSVSTGGSNQPQHFGDGTRLSIL.

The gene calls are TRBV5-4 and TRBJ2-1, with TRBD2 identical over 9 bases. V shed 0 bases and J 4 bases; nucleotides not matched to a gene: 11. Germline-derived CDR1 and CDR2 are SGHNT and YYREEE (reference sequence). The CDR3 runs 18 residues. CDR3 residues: CASSLDLAGRVIYNEQFF. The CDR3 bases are TGTGCCAGCAGCTTGGACCTAGCGGGAAGGGTAATATACAATGAGCAGTTCTTC.

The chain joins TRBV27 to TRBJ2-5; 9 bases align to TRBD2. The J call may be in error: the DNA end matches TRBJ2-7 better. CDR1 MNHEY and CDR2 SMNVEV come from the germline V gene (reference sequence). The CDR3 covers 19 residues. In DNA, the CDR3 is TGTGCCAGCAGTTTATACGCGAGCGGGAGGTTCAATCCGACCTACGAGCAGTACTTC. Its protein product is CASSLYASGRFNPTYEQYF.

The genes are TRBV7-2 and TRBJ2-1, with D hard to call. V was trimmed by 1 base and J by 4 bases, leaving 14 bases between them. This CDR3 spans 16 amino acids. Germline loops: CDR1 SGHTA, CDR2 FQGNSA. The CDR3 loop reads CASSLGPRQPYNEQFF. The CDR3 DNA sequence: TGTGCCAGCAGCTTAGGGCCCCGCCAACCGTACAATGAGCAGTTCTTC.

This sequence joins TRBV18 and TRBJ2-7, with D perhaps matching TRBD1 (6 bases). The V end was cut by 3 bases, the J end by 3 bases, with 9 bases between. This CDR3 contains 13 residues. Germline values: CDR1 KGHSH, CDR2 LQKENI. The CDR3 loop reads CASSPGHGYEQYF. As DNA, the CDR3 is TGTGCCAGCTCACCGGGACACGGCTACGAGCAGTACTTC.

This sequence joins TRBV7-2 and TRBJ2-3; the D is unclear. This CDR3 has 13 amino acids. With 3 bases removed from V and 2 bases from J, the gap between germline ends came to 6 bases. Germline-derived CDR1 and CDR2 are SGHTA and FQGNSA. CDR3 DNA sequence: TGTGCCAGCAGCTTTGTCACCACAGATACGCAGTATTTT. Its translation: CASSFVTTDTQYF. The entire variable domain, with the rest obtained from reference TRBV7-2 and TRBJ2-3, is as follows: GAGVSQSPSNKVTEKGKDVELRCDPISGHTALYWYRQSLGQGLEFLIYFQGNSAPDKSGLPSDRFSAERTGGSVSTLTIQRTQQEDSAVYLCASSFVTTDTQYFGPGTRLTVL.

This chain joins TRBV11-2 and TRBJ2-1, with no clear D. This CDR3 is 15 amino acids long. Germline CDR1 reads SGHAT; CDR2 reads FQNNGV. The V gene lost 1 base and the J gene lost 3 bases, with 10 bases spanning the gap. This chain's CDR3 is CASSLGLGHYNEQFF. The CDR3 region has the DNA TGTGCCAGCAGCTTAGGTTTAGGGCACTACAATGAGCAGTTCTTC.

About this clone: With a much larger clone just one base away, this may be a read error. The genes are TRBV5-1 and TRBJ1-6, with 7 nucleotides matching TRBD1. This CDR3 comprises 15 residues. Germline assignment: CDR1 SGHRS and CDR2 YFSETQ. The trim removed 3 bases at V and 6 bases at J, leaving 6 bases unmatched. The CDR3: CASSSGTEVNSPLHF. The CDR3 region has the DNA TGCGCCAGCAGCTCCGGGACAGAGGTTAATTCACCCCTCCACTTT.

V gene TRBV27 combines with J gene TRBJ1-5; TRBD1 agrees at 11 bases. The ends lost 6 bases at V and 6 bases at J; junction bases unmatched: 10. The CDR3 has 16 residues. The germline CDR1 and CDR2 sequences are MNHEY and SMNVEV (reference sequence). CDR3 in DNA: TGTGCCAGCAGCACTACCGGGACAGGGGGACGTCAGCCCCAGCATTTT. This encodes CASSTTGTGGRQPQHF.

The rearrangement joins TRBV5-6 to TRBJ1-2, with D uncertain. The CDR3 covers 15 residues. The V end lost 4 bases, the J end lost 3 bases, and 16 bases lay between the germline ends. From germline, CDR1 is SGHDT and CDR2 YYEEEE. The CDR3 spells CASSLTTLKDYGYTF. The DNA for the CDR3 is TGTGCCAGCAGCCTAACCACCCTGAAGGACTATGGCTACACCTTC.

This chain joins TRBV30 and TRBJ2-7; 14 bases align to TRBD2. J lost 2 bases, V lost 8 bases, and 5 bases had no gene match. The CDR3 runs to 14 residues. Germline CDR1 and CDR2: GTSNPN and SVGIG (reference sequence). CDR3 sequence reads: CATRLAGGPYEQYF. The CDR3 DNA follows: TGTGCCACCCGACTAGCGGGAGGGCCCTACGAGCAGTACTTC.

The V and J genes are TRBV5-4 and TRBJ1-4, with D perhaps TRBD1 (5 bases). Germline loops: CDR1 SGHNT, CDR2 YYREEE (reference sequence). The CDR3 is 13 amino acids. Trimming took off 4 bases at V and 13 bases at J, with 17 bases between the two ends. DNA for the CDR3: TGTGCCAGCAGCCTCGGATCGGGGCTTGGACTGTTTTTT. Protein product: CASSLGSGLGLFF.

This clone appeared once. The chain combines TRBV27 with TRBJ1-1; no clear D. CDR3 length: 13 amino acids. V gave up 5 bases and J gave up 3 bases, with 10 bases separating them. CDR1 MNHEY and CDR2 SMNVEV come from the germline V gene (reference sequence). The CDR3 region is CASSIDFYTEAFF. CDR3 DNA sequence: TGTGCCAGCAGTATAGACTTTTACACTGAAGCTTTCTTT.

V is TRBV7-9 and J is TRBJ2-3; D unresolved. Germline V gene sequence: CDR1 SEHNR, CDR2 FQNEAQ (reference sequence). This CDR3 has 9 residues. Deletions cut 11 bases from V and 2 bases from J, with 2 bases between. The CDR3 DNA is TGTGCCGTCACAGATACGCAGTATTTT. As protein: CAVTDTQYF.

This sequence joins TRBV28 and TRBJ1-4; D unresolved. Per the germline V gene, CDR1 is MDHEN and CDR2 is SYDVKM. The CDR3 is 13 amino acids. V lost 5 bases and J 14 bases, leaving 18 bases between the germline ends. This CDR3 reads CASSRTPAPPLFF. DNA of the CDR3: TGTGCCAGCAGTCGGACCCCGGCCCCCCCCCTGTTTTTT.

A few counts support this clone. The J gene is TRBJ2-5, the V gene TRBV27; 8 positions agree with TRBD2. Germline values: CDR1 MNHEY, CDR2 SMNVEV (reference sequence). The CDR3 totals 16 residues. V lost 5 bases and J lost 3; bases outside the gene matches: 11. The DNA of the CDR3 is TGTGCCAGCAGTCCCCCTCTTAGTAGCGGGAAAGAGACCCAGTACTTC. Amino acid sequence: CASSPPLSSGKETQYF.